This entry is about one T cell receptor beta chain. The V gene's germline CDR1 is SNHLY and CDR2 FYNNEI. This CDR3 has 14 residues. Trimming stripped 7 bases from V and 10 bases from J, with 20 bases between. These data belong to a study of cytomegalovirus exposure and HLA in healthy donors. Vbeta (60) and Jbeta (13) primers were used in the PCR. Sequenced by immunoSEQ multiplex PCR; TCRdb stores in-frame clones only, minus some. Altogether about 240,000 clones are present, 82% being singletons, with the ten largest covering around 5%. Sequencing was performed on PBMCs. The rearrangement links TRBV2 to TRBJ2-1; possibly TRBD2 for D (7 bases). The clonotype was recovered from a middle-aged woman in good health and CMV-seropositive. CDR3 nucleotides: TGTGCCAGCAAGGGTGGACGGGGGGCCCGGGAGCAGTTCTTC. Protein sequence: CASKGGRGAREQFF.